Each of the 26 T cell receptor beta chains below was sequenced from the same sample in a study of HIV-infected patients and healthy controls. TCRdb used MiXCR to reprocess the 5' RACE reads, holding one entry per CDR3 protein. Counted here are some 70,000 distinct CDR3 sequences, approximately 21% occurring once; the ten biggest clones make up under 1.5%. Sequencing used CD4+ T cells from blood. These TCRs come from a human donor in good health.

The chain combines TRBV6-4 with TRBJ2-1, with 10 bases identical to TRBD2. There are 20 residues in the CDR3. J lost 8 bases, V lost 7 bases, and 26 bases had no gene match. Germline lookup yields CDR1 MRHNA and CDR2 SNTAGT. The CDR3 bases are TGTGCCAGCATAACCCGGGGGCTAGCGGGAGCCCTACCTCGGTGTGATGAGCAGTTCTTC. Protein: CASITRGLAGALPRCDEQFF.

This chain joins TRBV20-1 and TRBJ2-1, with 9 bases matching TRBD2. The CDR3 is made up of 14 amino acids. CDR1 is DFQATT, CDR2 SNEGSKA, per germline (reference sequence). V lost 0 bases and J lost 9; bases outside the gene matches: 6. CDR3 residues: CSARELAGVAEQFF. DNA of the CDR3: TGCAGTGCTAGAGAATTAGCGGGAGTTGCTGAGCAGTTCTTC.

This clonotype has a count of ten or more. The chain links TRBV5-1 to TRBJ2-4; D not resolved. Germline V CDR1 and CDR2: SGHRS, YFSETQ. The CDR3 contains 14 residues. Trimming took 1 base from V and 9 from J, leaving 14 bases between them. The CDR3 DNA is TGCGCCAGCAGCTTGCACCCGACTTTCGGCATTCAGTACTTC. Protein: CASSLHPTFGIQYF.

Only a few counts were recorded for this clonotype. This rearrangement joins TRBV7-8 to TRBJ1-2, with TRBD1 matching 8 bases. This CDR3 region has 16 residues. V lost 0 bases and J lost 4; bases outside the gene matches: 7. Looked up from germline, CDR1 is SGHVS and CDR2 is FQNEAQ. The CDR3 nucleotides are TGTGCCAGCAGCTTAGCCCCGGACAGGGTAGGCTATGGCTACACCTTC. This codes for CASSLAPDRVGYGYTF. Full variable domain (rest looked up from reference TRBV7-8 and TRBJ1-2): GAGVSQSPRYKVAKRGQDVALRCDPISGHVSLFWYQQALGQGPEFLTYFQNEAQLDKSGLPSDRFFAERPEGSVSTLKIQRTQQEDSAVYLCASSLAPDRVGYGYTFGSGTRLTVV.

The sample holds a few counts of this clonotype. This chain joins TRBV11-2 and TRBJ1-4; the match to TRBD1 covers 8 bases. The CDR3 contains 14 residues. V trimming: 5 bases; J trimming: 4 bases; junction bases outside the gene matches: 3. Per germline, CDR1 SGHAT and CDR2 FQNNGV. CDR3 sequence reads: CASSRDRINEKLFF. CDR3 sequence (DNA): TGTGCCAGCAGCCGGGACAGGATTAATGAAAAACTGTTTTTT.

The sample holds a few counts of this clonotype. The CDR3 sequence: CSARDWQGNSPLHF. The CDR3 DNA reads as TGCAGTGCTAGAGATTGGCAGGGTAATTCACCCCTCCACTTT. The rearrangement joins TRBV20-1 to TRBJ1-6; tentative D call: TRBD1 (5 bases). The germline CDR1 and CDR2 sequences are DFQATT and SNEGSKA (reference sequence). V was cut by 0 bases and J by 6 bases, with 9 bases left in between. CDR3 length: 14 residues.

This clonotype was seen a few times. The chain employs TRBV12-3 or TRBV12-4 and TRBJ1-1; 7 nucleotides match TRBD1. With 6 bases clipped from V and 0 bases from J, the junction kept 7 bases outside the gene matches. This CDR3 is built from 15 residues. CDR3 sequence reads: CASRAGQNMNTEAFF. The DNA for the CDR3 is TGTGCCAGCAGAGCGGGACAGAACATGAACACTGAAGCTTTCTTT.

The chain employs TRBV7-2 and TRBJ2-1; 8 positions match TRBD2. The junction had 12 bases not matched to a gene; V was cut back by 5 bases and J by 12 bases. Germline CDR1 SGHTA, CDR2 FQGNSA. This CDR3 spans 14 amino acids. CDR3 residues: CASSRYRAGGGQFF. CDR3 coding DNA: TGTGCCAGCAGCCGATACCGAGCCGGGGGGGGGCAGTTCTTC.

This clonotype turned up a few times. The rearrangement joins TRBV7-9 to TRBJ1-1, with D possibly being TRBD1 (5 bases). V was cut by 6 bases and J by 2 bases, with 10 bases left in between. This CDR3 comprises 13 residues. The germline gives CDR1 SEHNR, CDR2 FQNEAQ (reference sequence). Here the CDR3 reads CASSEQENTEAFF. CDR3 nucleotides: TGTGCCAGCAGTGAACAGGAAAACACTGAAGCTTTCTTT. Complete variable domain (other parts from reference TRBV7-9 and TRBJ1-1): DTGVSQNPRHKITKRGQNVTFRCDPISEHNRLYWYRQTLGQGPEFLTYFQNEAQLEKSRLLSDRFSAERPKGSFSTLEIQRTEQGDSAMYLCASSEQENTEAFFGQGTRLTVV.

This rearrangement joins TRBV20-1 to TRBJ1-1; D is uncertain. Germline V CDR1 and CDR2: DFQATT, SNEGSKA (reference sequence). This CDR3 contains 13 residues. The V end lost 4 bases, the J end lost 0 bases, and 9 bases lay between the germline ends. The CDR3 bases are TGCAGTGCTATCAGAAGCTTGAACACTGAAGCTTTCTTT. Amino acid sequence: CSAIRSLNTEAFF.

This clonotype was seen repeatedly, ten times or more. V gene TRBV20-1 combines with J gene TRBJ1-3; possible D gene TRBD1, 6 bases. The CDR3 contains 16 residues. The germline gives CDR1 DFQATT, CDR2 SNEGSKA (reference sequence). V lost 1 base and J 0 bases, leaving 13 bases between the germline ends. The CDR3 region is CSARVGGASSGNTIYF. The CDR3 DNA follows: TGCAGTGCTAGAGTAGGGGGGGCAAGCTCTGGAAACACCATATATTTT.

This clonotype has at least ten counts. The V and J genes are TRBV4-1 and TRBJ2-3, with D perhaps assigned TRBD1 or TRBD2 (5 bases each). Per the germline V gene, CDR1 is MGHRA and CDR2 is YSYEKL. Trimming took off 1 base at V and 0 bases at J, with 5 bases between the two ends. This CDR3 spans 14 amino acids. CDR3 residues: CASSQGDSTDTQYF. The CDR3 nucleotides are TGCGCCAGCAGCCAAGGGGACAGCACAGATACGCAGTATTTT.

The CDR3 reads CASSPPGLAGSYEQYF. The CDR3 DNA reads TGTGCCAGCTCACCACCGGGACTAGCGGGGTCCTACGAGCAGTACTTC. The V gene is TRBV18, the J gene TRBJ2-7; TRBD2 matches 13 bases. The junction had 0 bases not matched to a gene; V was cut back by 0 bases and J by 1 base. CDR3 length: 16 amino acids. Germline-derived CDR1 and CDR2 are KGHSH and LQKENI.

The chain links TRBV4-3 to TRBJ2-3; 7 nucleotides line up with TRBD2. Germline V lookup: CDR1 LGHNA, CDR2 YSLEER. This CDR3 is built from 20 residues. V lost 2 bases, J lost 6 bases, and 23 bases stayed unmatched. CDR3 in amino acids: CASSQNHGVQASGELDTQYF. The CDR3 DNA sequence: TGCGCCAGCAGCCAAAACCATGGGGTTCAGGCTAGCGGAGAACTTGATACGCAGTATTTT.

The rearrangement links TRBV12-3 or TRBV12-4 to TRBJ2-5; no clear D gene. The CDR3 has 13 residues. V lost 2 bases and J lost 4, with 8 bases in between. CDR3: CASSLSLPETQYF. The CDR3, as DNA: TGTGCCAGCAGTTTAAGTCTACCAGAGACCCAGTACTTC.

Many counts were recorded for this clonotype. The V call is TRBV10-2, the J call TRBJ2-3, with 7 bases that match TRBD2. J lost 3 bases, V lost 6 bases, and 6 bases had no gene match. Germline CDR1 is WSHSY and CDR2 is SAAADI. This CDR3 comprises 14 residues. The CDR3, as DNA: TGCGCCAGCAGGGGCGGGAGTCGGACAGATACGCAGTATTTT. Its protein product is CASRGGSRTDTQYF.

The chain recombines TRBV29-1 with TRBJ2-2; 7 bases are shared with TRBD1. This CDR3 contains 16 residues. J lost 4 bases, V lost 7 bases, and 15 bases had no gene match. The germline V gene has CDR1 SQVTM and CDR2 ANQGSEA. CDR3 nucleotide sequence: TGCAGCGGGGTAGAGACAGGGATCATTGGCACCGGGGAGCTGTTTTTT. Translating it yields CSGVETGIIGTGELFF.

In its sample, this clonotype was seen a few times. The V gene is TRBV3-1, the J gene TRBJ2-5, with D possibly TRBD2 on 6 matching bases. The CDR3 runs to 15 residues. The germline V and J ends were trimmed by 4 bases and 7 bases, with 19 bases remaining between them. Germline V gene lookup returns CDR1 LGHDT and CDR2 YNNKEL (reference sequence). The CDR3 region has the DNA TGTGCCAGCAGCCCTCAACCGACTAGTTCACGGACCCAGTACTTC. Its translation: CASSPQPTSSRTQYF.

The V call is TRBV7-9, the J call TRBJ2-3; no definite D call. Trimming left V 6 bases short and J 0 bases short, with 10 bases between. CDR3 length equals 14 residues. Germline assignment: CDR1 SEHNR and CDR2 FQNEAQ (reference sequence). The CDR3: CASSQDVSTDTQYF. CDR3 nucleotides: TGTGCCAGCAGTCAGGATGTGAGCACAGATACGCAGTATTTT.

This clonotype occurred a few times. The chain has TRBV5-1 and TRBJ2-3, with 7 bases identical to TRBD2. V lost 4 bases to trimming and J lost 5 bases; unmatched junction nucleotides: 7. The CDR3 covers 14 residues. Per the germline V gene, CDR1 is SGHRS and CDR2 is YFSETQ. The CDR3 spells CASSIGTTGDTQYF. CDR3 coding DNA: TGCGCCAGCAGCATAGGGACTACAGGAGATACGCAGTATTTT.

This clonotype was counted ten times or more. The chain combines TRBV20-1 with TRBJ1-5; D might be TRBD1 (5 bases). The CDR3 has 15 amino acids. Trimming removed 6 bases from V and 6 bases from J, with 21 bases in between. CDR1 is DFQATT and CDR2 is SNEGSKA in the germline V gene (reference sequence). The CDR3 sequence: CSAGSQLRGAQPQHF. CDR3 bases: TGCAGTGCGGGGTCCCAGTTAAGGGGCGCTCAGCCCCAGCATTTT.

V is TRBV7-9 and J is TRBJ2-2; no firm D call. This CDR3 is 13 amino acids long. Trimming took off 5 bases at V and 7 bases at J, with 11 bases between the two ends. Germline lookup yields CDR1 SEHNR and CDR2 FQNEAQ (reference sequence). CDR3 in DNA: TGTGCCAGCAGCCCCCAATGGGTCGGGGAGCTGTTTTTT. Amino acids: CASSPQWVGELFF. The whole variable domain, remainder taken from reference TRBV7-9 and TRBJ2-2, is DTGVSQNPRHKITKRGQNVTFRCDPISEHNRLYWYRQTLGQGPEFLTYFQNEAQLEKSRLLSDRFSAERPKGSFSTLEIQRTEQGDSAMYLCASSPQWVGELFFGEGSRLTVL.

V is TRBV6-1 and J is TRBJ2-7; a possible D gene is TRBD2 (6 bases). Trimming removed 8 bases at V and 3 bases at J, with 17 bases between. The CDR3 totals 14 residues. Per germline, CDR1 MNHNS and CDR2 SASEGT. CDR3 nucleotide sequence: TGTGCCAGCCTATCGGGACTGCGATTCTACGAGCAGTACTTC. Amino acids: CASLSGLRFYEQYF.

In its sample, this clonotype was seen many times. The chain joins TRBV5-5 to TRBJ2-5; 7 nucleotides align to TRBD2. This CDR3 has 14 residues. CDR1 SGHKS and CDR2 YYEKEE come from the germline V gene (reference sequence). J lost 3 bases, V lost 7 bases, and 9 bases had no gene match. Written as DNA, the CDR3 is TGTGCCAGCGGCCGACTAGCAGAGAAAGAGACCCAGTACTTC. Translation: CASGRLAEKETQYF.

Ten or more counts support this clonotype. The chain couples TRBV4-1 to TRBJ2-3; the match to TRBD2 covers 10 bases. Germline V gene sequence: CDR1 MGHRA, CDR2 YSYEKL. V was pared by 3 bases and J by 5 bases, with 14 bases of the junction left unmatched. The CDR3 loop spans 18 amino acids. The CDR3 DNA reads TGCGCCAGCAGCCACCTCCCAGCAAGCGGGAGGGCCGAAGATACGCAGTATTTT. Translation: CASSHLPASGRAEDTQYF.

There are many counts of this clonotype. CDR3 nucleotides: TGCAGCGTTCCTAGCGGTACCTACAATGAGCAGTTCTTC. Translating it yields CSVPSGTYNEQFF. The chain recombines TRBV29-1 with TRBJ2-1; 7 bases are a match to TRBD2. Germline lookup yields CDR1 SQVTM and CDR2 ANQGSEA. The CDR3 has 13 amino acids. After removal of 5 bases from V and 2 bases from J, the junction contained 3 bases not matched to a gene.